The 5 T cell receptor beta chains listed next were all sequenced from one sample in a study of shared clonotypes between healthy human individuals. The assay was immunoSEQ multiplex PCR, and TCRdb's table has in-frame clones only and misses some. The sample carries about 2 million clones, 90% to 95% recorded once. Sequencing was done on a sample of naive CD4+ T cells sorted from blood. Subset noted: CD45RA+ positively selected. The source of these receptors is a man younger than 35 in good health.

The rearrangement links TRBV6-1 to TRBJ1-2; TRBD1 aligns across 7 bases. V shed 1 base, J shed 5 bases, and the junction held 7 bases outside the gene matches. Looked up from germline, CDR1 is MNHNS and CDR2 is SASEGT. The CDR3 loop spans 15 amino acids. CDR3 bases: TGTGCCAGCAGTGAAGGGCGGGACAGAACATATGGCTACACCTTC. It encodes CASSEGRDRTYGYTF.

This clone was counted only a few times. The chain links TRBV10-1 to TRBJ2-3; 8 bases map to TRBD2. CDR3 size: 16 residues. Per germline, CDR1 WNHNN and CDR2 SYGVQD (reference sequence). J lost 2 bases, V lost 2 bases, and 6 bases had no gene match. The CDR3 bases are TGCGCCAGCAGTGAGGGGACCGGGGGGGCCACAGATACGCAGTATTTT. Its protein product is CASSEGTGGATDTQYF.

In DNA form, the CDR3 reads TGTGCCTGGAGTCAGGGCACCTATAATTCACCCCTCCACTTT. Translation gives CAWSQGTYNSPLHF. The chain employs TRBV30 and TRBJ1-6; maybe TRBD1 (5 bases). With 2 bases removed from V and 2 bases from J, the gap between germline ends came to 7 bases. CDR3 length: 14 residues. CDR1 and CDR2 (germline): GTSNPN, SVGIG (reference sequence).

On this clone itself: Within the sample, other DNA sequences also encode this same CDR3. In DNA form, the CDR3 reads TGTGCCAGCAGCCCCCGGACTAACACCGGGGAGCTGTTTTTT. Translation gives CASSPRTNTGELFF. This chain connects TRBV9 to TRBJ2-2, with a possible D match to TRBD2 (5 bases). CDR1 and CDR2 (germline): SGDLS, YYNGEE. CDR3 length equals 14 residues. Trimming removed 4 bases from V and 2 bases from J, with 9 bases in between.

The genes are TRBV30 and TRBJ2-3; 8 bases map to TRBD2. This CDR3 comprises 15 residues. CDR1 and CDR2 (germline): GTSNPN, SVGIG (reference sequence). V lost 2 bases to trimming and J lost 0 bases; unmatched junction nucleotides: 4. Here the CDR3 DNA reads TGTGCCTGGAGTCCGGGAGGGCCGAGCACAGATACGCAGTATTTT. Its translation: CAWSPGGPSTDTQYF.